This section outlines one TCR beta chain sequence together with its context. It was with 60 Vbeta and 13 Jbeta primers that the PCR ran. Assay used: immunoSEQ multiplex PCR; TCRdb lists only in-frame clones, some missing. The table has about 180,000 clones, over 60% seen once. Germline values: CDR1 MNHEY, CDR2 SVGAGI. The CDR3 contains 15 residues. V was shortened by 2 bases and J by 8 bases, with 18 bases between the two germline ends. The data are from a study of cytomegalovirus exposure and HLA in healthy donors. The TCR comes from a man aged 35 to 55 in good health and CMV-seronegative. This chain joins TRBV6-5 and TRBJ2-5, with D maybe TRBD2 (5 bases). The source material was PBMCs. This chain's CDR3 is CASSYDLAQPGTQYF. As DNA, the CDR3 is TGTGCCAGCAGTTACGATTTAGCCCAACCGGGAACCCAGTACTTC.